This T cell receptor beta chain was identified in a study of T cell repertoires in cytomegalovirus infection. Across the study: Well-studied HLA-B-restricted epitopes and recently identified HLA-C-restricted epitopes of CMV were both used in the study. It can be stated that public TCR beta signatures indicated CMV infection as well as a matching HLA type. Study-wide points: Summed frequency of public TCR beta families distinguished CMV carriers with the relevant HLA.

This clonotype has only a few counts. Antigen unknown. Trimming took 4 bases from V and 1 from J; bases not matched to a gene: 3. The CDR3 covers 15 residues. Germline CDR1 reads MNHEY; CDR2 reads SVGEGT. TCRdb independently ran MiXCR on the reads; one entry per CDR3 protein. The sample lists some 940,000 distinct CDR3 sequences, less than 35% occurring once. The source material was cultured CD8+ T cells from PBMCs, sampled from culture after CMV antigen stimulation. The origin of this receptor is a human donor in good health (CMV status not recorded). Some clones in this sample may be carry-over from other donors' samples. The chain joins TRBV6-2 or TRBV6-3 to TRBJ2-7; the match to TRBD1 covers 11 bases. This chain's CDR3 is CASSSGDRGSYEQYV. CDR3 DNA sequence: TGTGCCAGCAGTTCAGGGGACAGGGGGTCCTACGAGCAGTACGTC.